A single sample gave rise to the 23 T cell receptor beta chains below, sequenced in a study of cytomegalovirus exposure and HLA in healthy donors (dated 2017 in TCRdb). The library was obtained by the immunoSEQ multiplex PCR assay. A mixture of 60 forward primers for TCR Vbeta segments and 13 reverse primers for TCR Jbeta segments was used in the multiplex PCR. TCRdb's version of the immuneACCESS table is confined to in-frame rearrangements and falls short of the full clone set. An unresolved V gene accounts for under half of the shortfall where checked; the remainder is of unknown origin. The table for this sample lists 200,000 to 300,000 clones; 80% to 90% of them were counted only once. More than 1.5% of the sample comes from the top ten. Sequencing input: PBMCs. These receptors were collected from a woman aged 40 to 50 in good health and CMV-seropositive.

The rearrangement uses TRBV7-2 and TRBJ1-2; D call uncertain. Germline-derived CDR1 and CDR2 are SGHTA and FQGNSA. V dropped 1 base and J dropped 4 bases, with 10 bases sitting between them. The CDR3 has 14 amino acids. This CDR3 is CASSLDVSSYGYTF. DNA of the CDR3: TGTGCCAGCAGCTTAGATGTCAGTTCCTATGGCTACACCTTC.

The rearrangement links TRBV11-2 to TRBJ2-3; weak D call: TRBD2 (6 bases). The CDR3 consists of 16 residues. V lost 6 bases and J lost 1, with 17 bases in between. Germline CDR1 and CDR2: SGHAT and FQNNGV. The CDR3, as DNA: TGTGCCAGCAGACCTATCTTCGGGAGAGGCACAGATACGCAGTATTTT. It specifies CASRPIFGRGTDTQYF.

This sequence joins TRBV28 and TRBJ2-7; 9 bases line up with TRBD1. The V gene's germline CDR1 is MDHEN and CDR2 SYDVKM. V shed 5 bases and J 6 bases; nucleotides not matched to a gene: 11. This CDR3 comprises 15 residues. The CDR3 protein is CASSKGGTGPFEQYF. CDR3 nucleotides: TGTGCCAGCAGTAAAGGTGGGACAGGGCCTTTCGAGCAGTACTTC.

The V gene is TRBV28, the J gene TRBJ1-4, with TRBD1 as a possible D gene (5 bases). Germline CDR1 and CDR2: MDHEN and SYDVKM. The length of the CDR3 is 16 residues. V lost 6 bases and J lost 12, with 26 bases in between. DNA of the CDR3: TGTGCCAGCAGGACGGTAGGGGTTTCGCCGGGTGGGGAACTGTTTTTT. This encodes CASRTVGVSPGGELFF.

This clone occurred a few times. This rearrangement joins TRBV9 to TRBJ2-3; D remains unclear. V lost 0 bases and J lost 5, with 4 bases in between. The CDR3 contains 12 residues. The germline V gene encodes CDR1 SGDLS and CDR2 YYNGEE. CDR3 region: CASSVVEDTQYF. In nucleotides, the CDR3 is TGTGCCAGCAGCGTAGTAGAAGATACGCAGTATTTT. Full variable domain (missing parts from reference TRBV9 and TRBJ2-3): DSGVTQTPKHLITATGQRVTLRCSPRSGDLSVYWYQQSLDQGLQFLIQYYNGEERAKGNILERFSAQQFPDLHSELNLSSLELGDSALYFCASSVVEDTQYFGPGTRLTVL.

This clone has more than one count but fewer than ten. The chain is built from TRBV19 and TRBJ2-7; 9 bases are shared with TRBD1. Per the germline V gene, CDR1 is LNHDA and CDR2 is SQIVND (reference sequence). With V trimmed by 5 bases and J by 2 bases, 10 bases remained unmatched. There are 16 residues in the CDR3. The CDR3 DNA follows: TGTGCCAGTAGTGGTTACAGGGGGCCCTTTCCCTACGAGCAGTACTTC. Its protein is CASSGYRGPFPYEQYF.

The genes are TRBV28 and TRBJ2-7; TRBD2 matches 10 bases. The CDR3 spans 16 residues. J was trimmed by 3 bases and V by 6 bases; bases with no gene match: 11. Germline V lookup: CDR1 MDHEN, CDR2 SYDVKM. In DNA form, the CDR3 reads TGTGCCAGCAGCGCATTTGAGCGGGAGGGTAGCTACGAGCAGTACTTC. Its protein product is CASSAFEREGSYEQYF. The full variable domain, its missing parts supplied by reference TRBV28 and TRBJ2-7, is DVKVTQSSRYLVKRTGEKVFLECVQDMDHENMFWYRQDPGLGLRLIYFSYDVKMKEKGDIPEGYSVSREKKERFSLILESASTNQTSMYLCASSAFEREGSYEQYFGPGTRLTVT.

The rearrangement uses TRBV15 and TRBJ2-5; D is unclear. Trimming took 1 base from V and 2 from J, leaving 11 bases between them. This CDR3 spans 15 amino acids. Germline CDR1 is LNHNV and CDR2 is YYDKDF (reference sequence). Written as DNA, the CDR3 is TGTGCCACCAGCAGAGTTGTCGCAGAACAAGAGACCCAGTACTTC. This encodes CATSRVVAEQETQYF.

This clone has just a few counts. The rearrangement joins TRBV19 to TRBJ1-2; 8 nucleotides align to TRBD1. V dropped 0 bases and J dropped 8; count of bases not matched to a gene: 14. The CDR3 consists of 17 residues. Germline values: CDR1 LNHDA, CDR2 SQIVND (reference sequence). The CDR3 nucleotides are TGTGCCAGTAGTATAGATCAAGGGACAGGCCCATCTATAGGCTACACCTTC. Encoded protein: CASSIDQGTGPSIGYTF.

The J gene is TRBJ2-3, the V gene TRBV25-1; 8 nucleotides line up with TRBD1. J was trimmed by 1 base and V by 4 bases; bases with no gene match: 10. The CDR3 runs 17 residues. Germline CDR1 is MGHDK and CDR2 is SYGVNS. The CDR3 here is CASSGSDRGWGTDTQYF. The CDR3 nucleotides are TGTGCCAGCAGTGGATCAGACAGGGGTTGGGGCACAGATACGCAGTATTTT.

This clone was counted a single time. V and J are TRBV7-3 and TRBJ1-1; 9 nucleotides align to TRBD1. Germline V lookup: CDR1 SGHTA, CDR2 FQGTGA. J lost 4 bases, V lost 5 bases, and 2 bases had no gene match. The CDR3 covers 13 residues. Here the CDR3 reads CASSVGQGTEAFF. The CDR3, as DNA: TGTGCCAGCAGCGTGGGACAGGGCACTGAAGCTTTCTTT.

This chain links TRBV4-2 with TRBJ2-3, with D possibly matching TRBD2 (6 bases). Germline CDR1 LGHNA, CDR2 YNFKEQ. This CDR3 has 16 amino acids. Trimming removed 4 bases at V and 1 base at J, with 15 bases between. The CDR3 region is CASSPYRDLGTDTQYF. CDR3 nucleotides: TGTGCCAGCAGCCCCTACCGGGACTTGGGCACAGATACGCAGTATTTT.

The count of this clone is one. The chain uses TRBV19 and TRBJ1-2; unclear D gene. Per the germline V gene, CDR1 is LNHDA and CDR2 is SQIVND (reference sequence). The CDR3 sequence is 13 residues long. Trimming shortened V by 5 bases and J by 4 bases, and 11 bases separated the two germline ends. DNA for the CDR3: TGTGCCAGTAGTCCTGACAAGGCCTATGGCTACACCTTC. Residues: CASSPDKAYGYTF. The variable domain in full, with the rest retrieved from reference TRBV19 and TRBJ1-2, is DGGITQSPKYLFRKEGQNVTLSCEQNLNHDAMYWYRQDPGQGLRLIYYSQIVNDFQKGDIAEGYSVSREKKESFPLTVTSAQKNPTAFYLCASSPDKAYGYTFGSGTRLTVV.

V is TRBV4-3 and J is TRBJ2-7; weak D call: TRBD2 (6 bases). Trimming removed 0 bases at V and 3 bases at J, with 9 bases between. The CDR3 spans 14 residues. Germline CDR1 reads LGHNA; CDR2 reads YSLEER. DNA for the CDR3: TGCGCCAGCAGCCAAGACGGGAGAGGCTACGAGCAGTACTTC. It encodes CASSQDGRGYEQYF.

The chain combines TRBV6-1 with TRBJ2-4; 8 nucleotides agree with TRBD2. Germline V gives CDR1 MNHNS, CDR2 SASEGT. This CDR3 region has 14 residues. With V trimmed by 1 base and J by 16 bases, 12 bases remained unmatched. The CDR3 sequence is CASSEVGVAGSPYF. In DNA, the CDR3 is TGTGCCAGCAGTGAAGTTGGAGTAGCGGGATCACCATACTTC.

The CDR3 coding sequence is TGTGCCACCAGCAGAGCCAGGGTGGACACTGAAGCTTTCTTT. Its translation: CATSRARVDTEAFF. This sequence joins TRBV15 and TRBJ1-1, with TRBD1 as a possible D gene (5 bases). V shed 1 base and J shed 3 bases, with 9 bases lying between them. Germline CDR1 reads LNHNV; CDR2 reads YYDKDF (reference sequence). The CDR3 length is 14 residues.

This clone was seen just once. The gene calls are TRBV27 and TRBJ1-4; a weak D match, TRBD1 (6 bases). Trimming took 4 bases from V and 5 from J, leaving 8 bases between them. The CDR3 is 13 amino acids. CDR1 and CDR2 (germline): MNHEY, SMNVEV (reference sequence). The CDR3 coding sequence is TGTGCCAGCAGTTCAACAGGGAATGAAAAACTGTTTTTT. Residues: CASSSTGNEKLFF.

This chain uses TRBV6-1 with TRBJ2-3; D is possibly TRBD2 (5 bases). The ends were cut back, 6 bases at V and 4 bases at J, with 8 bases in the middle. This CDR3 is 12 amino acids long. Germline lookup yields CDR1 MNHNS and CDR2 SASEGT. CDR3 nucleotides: TGTGCCAGCAGCAGGACTGCAGATACGCAGTATTTT. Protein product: CASSRTADTQYF.

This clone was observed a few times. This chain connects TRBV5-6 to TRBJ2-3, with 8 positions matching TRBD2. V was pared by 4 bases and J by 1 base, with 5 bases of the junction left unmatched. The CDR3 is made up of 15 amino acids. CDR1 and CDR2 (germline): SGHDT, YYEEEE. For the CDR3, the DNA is TGTGCCAGCAGCCTACTAGCGGAACGCACAGATACGCAGTATTTT. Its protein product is CASSLLAERTDTQYF.

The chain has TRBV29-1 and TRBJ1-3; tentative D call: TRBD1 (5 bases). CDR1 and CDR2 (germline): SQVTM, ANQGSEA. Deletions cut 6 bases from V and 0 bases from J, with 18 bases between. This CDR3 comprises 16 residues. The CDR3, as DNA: TGCAGCGTGTCCAGCGCGGAGGGACTCTCTGGAAACACCATATATTTT. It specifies CSVSSAEGLSGNTIYF.

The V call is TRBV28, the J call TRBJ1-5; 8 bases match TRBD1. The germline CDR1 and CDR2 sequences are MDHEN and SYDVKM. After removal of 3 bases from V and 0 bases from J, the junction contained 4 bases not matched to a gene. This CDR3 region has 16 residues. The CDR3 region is CASSFTGGYSNQPQHF. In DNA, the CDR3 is TGTGCCAGCAGTTTTACAGGGGGATATAGCAATCAGCCCCAGCATTTT.

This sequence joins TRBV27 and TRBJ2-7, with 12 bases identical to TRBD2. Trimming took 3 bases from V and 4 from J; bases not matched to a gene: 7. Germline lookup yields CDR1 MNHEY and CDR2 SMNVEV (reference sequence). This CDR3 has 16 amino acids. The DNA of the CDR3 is TGTGCCAGCAGTTTTCGGTCTAGCGGGAGGGCTTACGAGCAGTACTTC. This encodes CASSFRSSGRAYEQYF.

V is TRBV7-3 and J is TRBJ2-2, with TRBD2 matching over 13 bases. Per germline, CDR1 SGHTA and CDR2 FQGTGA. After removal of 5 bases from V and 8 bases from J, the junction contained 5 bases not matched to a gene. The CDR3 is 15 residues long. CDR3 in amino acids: CASSPGTSGMGELFF. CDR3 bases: TGTGCCAGCAGCCCAGGGACTAGCGGGATGGGGGAGCTGTTTTTT.